Below, 16 T cell receptor beta chains from the same sample are listed, as sequenced in a study of T-cell reconstitution after alpha-beta-depleted transplantation in children. Molecular barcoding with unique molecular identifiers was used for the TCRbeta library. One entry per CDR3 protein results from TCRdb running MiXCR on the PCR reads. The sample lists about 300,000 distinct CDR3 sequences; over 9.5% were seen once. The sequenced sample was PBMCs, obtained before TCRalphabeta/CD19-depleted stem cell transplant. The receptors here all came from a boy under two years old with acute myeloid leukemia, due to receive a stem cell transplant.

The chain couples TRBV5-1 to TRBJ2-7, with D perhaps being TRBD1 or TRBD2 (5 bases each). Germline V lookup: CDR1 SGHRS, CDR2 YFSETQ. CDR3 length: 16 residues. Trimming pared 0 bases from V and 3 bases from J, leaving 16 bases between. Here the CDR3 reads CASSLDRGAAHYEQYF. CDR3 nucleotides: TGCGCCAGCAGCTTGGATCGAGGGGCAGCACACTACGAGCAGTACTTC.

There are many counts of this clonotype. V is TRBV12-3 or TRBV12-4 and J is TRBJ2-3; D remains unclear. V dropped 7 bases and J dropped 0 bases, with 14 bases sitting between them. The CDR3 has 15 amino acids. In DNA form, the CDR3 reads TGTGCCAGCATCAAGAGAGATGCTAGCACAGATACGCAGTATTTT. Translating gives CASIKRDASTDTQYF.

This clonotype was seen only once. It may be a read error: a sequence one base away is much more abundant. V usage is TRBV20-1 and J usage is TRBJ1-1, with TRBD1 as a possible D gene (6 bases). CDR1 is DFQATT and CDR2 is SNEGSKA in the germline V gene (reference sequence). CDR3 length equals 14 residues. DNA of the CDR3: TGCAGTGCTAGAGATAACAGGGTGAACACTGAATCTTTCTTT. Its protein is CSARDNRVNTESFF.

This clonotype was found many times. V gene TRBV7-9 combines with J gene TRBJ1-2, with D perhaps matching TRBD1 (5 bases). The CDR3 runs 14 residues. The germline CDR1 and CDR2 sequences are SEHNR and FQNEAQ (reference sequence). V was trimmed by 7 bases and J by 0 bases, leaving 12 bases between them. The CDR3 is CASTRDPANYGYTF. CDR3 DNA sequence: TGTGCCAGCACCCGGGACCCAGCTAACTATGGCTACACCTTC.

This clonotype was observed at least ten times. The rearrangement links TRBV6-1 to TRBJ2-2; TRBD1 matches 7 bases. The CDR3 is made up of 16 amino acids. V was pared by 3 bases and J by 6 bases, with 10 bases of the junction left unmatched. CDR1 is MNHNS and CDR2 is SASEGT in the germline V gene. The CDR3 reads CASSDPTGIWAGELFF. Here the CDR3 DNA reads TGTGCCAGCAGTGATCCGACAGGGATTTGGGCCGGGGAGCTGTTTTTT.

This clonotype was picked up a small number of times. The genes are TRBV18 and TRBJ2-7; TRBD1 matches 10 bases. Trimming at V came to 8 bases and at J to 0 bases, leaving 4 bases not matched to a gene. The CDR3 is 14 residues long. In germline, CDR1 is KGHSH, CDR2 LQKENI. This chain's CDR3 is CASTRTGGSYEQYF. The CDR3 region has the DNA TGTGCCAGCACTAGGACAGGGGGCTCCTACGAGCAGTACTTC.

This clonotype was counted many times. The genes are TRBV7-9 and TRBJ2-1, with 9 bases lining up with TRBD2. V lost 0 bases and J lost 8; bases outside the gene matches: 5. The length of the CDR3 is 15 residues. Germline loops: CDR1 SEHNR, CDR2 FQNEAQ (reference sequence). As DNA, the CDR3 is TGTGCCAGCAGCTTAGCCCAGCGGGGGGTTCATGAGCAGTTCTTC. This encodes CASSLAQRGVHEQFF.

This clonotype was detected a few times. The V and J genes are TRBV30 and TRBJ2-1, with TRBD1 as a possible D gene (5 bases). CDR1 is GTSNPN, CDR2 SVGIG, per germline (reference sequence). The CDR3 consists of 15 residues. The V and J ends lost 0 bases and 1 base respectively, with 10 bases between them. CDR3 coding DNA: TGTGCCTGGAGTGTATTAGGGGCGTCCTACAATGAGCAGTTCTTC. This codes for CAWSVLGASYNEQFF.

In this sample, this clonotype turned up a few times. The V gene is TRBV4-2, the J gene TRBJ2-3, with D possibly being TRBD1 (5 bases). CDR1 LGHNA and CDR2 YNFKEQ come from the germline V gene. The CDR3 is 16 residues long. The V gene lost 1 base and the J gene lost 4 bases, with 15 bases spanning the gap. The CDR3 nucleotides are TGTGCCAGCAGCCAAGCTCTGGGGCCAGGACCAGATACGCAGTATTTT. Translated: CASSQALGPGPDTQYF.

This clonotype came up a few times. The chain recombines TRBV20-1 with TRBJ1-6; D unclear. The V end was cut by 4 bases, the J end by 4 bases, with 14 bases between. CDR1 is DFQATT, CDR2 SNEGSKA, per germline (reference sequence). The length of the CDR3 is 15 residues. This chain's CDR3 is CSAIWAGDYNSPLHF. The CDR3 nucleotides are TGCAGTGCTATTTGGGCAGGAGATTATAATTCACCCCTCCACTTT.

Ten or more counts support this clonotype. The chain joins TRBV4-1 to TRBJ2-5, with 8 bases lining up with TRBD2. The CDR3 consists of 15 residues. V lost 4 bases and J lost 5; bases outside the gene matches: 9. Germline assignment: CDR1 MGHRA and CDR2 YSYEKL. The CDR3 nucleotides read TGCGCCAGCAGCCTCGGACTAGCAGGATTGGAGACCCAGTACTTC. Amino acid sequence: CASSLGLAGLETQYF.

The table lists this clonotype with many counts. V usage is TRBV6-5 and J usage is TRBJ2-7; D may be TRBD2 (6 bases). The length of the CDR3 is 14 residues. The germline CDR1 and CDR2 sequences are MNHEY and SVGAGI. Trimming took 6 bases from V and 3 from J, leaving 15 bases between them. The CDR3 nucleotides are TGTGCCAGCAGACGCAACCTGGGGGGCTACGAGCAGTACTTC. Protein sequence: CASRRNLGGYEQYF.

The chain links TRBV12-5 to TRBJ2-7; perhaps TRBD2 as D (6 bases). CDR1 is LGHNT, CDR2 FRNRAP, per germline. Trimming cost V 6 bases and J 3 bases, with 42 bases left between them. This CDR3 contains 23 residues. The CDR3 nucleotides are TGTGCTAGTGGCCTTCGATACTGGACGGCCGAGGAGCGATCCAGGGACTCATACTACGAGCAGTACTTC. This translates into CASGLRYWTAEERSRDSYYEQYF. Full variable domain (remainder filled in from reference TRBV12-5 and TRBJ2-7): DARVTQTPRHKVTEMGQEVTMRCQPILGHNTVFWYRQTMMQGLELLAYFRNRAPLDDSGMPKDRFSAEMPDATLATLKIQPSEPRDSAVYFCASGLRYWTAEERSRDSYYEQYFGPGTRLTVT.

This clonotype has ten or more counts. This chain uses TRBV6-2 or TRBV6-3 with TRBJ1-1; D unclear. Germline V lookup: CDR1 MNHEY, CDR2 SVGEGT. The V gene lost 1 base and the J gene lost 1 base, with 4 bases spanning the gap. The length of the CDR3 is 13 residues. The CDR3 region is CASSYFQNTEAFF. The DNA of the CDR3 is TGTGCCAGCAGTTACTTTCAGAACACTGAAGCTTTCTTT.

The chain recombines TRBV6-1 with TRBJ2-7; D ambiguous. The CDR3 has 15 amino acids. Germline-derived CDR1 and CDR2 are MNHNS and SASEGT. Between the trimmed V and J ends, which lost 7 bases and 3 bases, there was a span of 19 bases. CDR3 region: CASMSPRQSRYEQYF. CDR3 coding DNA: TGTGCCAGCATGTCCCCTCGACAAAGTCGCTACGAGCAGTACTTC.

This clonotype showed up many times. The chain links TRBV5-1 to TRBJ2-7; D possibly corresponds to TRBD1 (6 bases). The CDR3 contains 12 residues. Looked up from germline, CDR1 is SGHRS and CDR2 is YFSETQ. V was trimmed by 4 bases and J by 3 bases, leaving 8 bases between them. The CDR3 region is CASSGQYYEQYF. The DNA for the CDR3 is TGCGCCAGCAGCGGACAGTACTACGAGCAGTACTTC.